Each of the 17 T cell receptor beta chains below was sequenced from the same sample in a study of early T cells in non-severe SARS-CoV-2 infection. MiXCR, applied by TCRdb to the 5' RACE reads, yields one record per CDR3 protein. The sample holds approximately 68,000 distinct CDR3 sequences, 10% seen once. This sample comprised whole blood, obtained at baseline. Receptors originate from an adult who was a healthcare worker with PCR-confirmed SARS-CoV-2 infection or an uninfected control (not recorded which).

The CDR3: CASSEDGNTEAFF. DNA for the CDR3: TGCGCCAGCAGCGAGGACGGCAACACTGAAGCTTTCTTT. The chain combines TRBV5-1 with TRBJ1-1; D unclear. The CDR3 is 13 amino acids. Germline V gene lookup returns CDR1 SGHRS and CDR2 YFSETQ. V gave up 4 bases and J gave up 2 bases, with 9 bases separating them.

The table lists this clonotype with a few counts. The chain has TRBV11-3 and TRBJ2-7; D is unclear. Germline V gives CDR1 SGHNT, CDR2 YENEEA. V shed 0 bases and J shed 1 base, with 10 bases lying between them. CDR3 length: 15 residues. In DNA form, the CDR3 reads TGTGCCAGCAGCTTAGAGTGGGCCGATTCCTACGAGCAGTACTTC. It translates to CASSLEWADSYEQYF.

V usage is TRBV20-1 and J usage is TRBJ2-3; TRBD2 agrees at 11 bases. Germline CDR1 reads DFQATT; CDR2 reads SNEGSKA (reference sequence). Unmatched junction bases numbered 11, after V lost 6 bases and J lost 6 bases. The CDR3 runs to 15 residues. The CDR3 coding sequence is TGCAGTGCCAACCTAGCGGGGGGCCCTCCGGATACGCAGTATTTT. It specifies CSANLAGGPPDTQYF.

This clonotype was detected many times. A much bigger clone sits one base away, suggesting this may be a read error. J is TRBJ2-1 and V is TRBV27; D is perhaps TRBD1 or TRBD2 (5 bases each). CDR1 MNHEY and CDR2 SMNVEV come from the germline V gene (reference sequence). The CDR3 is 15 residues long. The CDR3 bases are TGTGCCAGCAGCAGGGAGATGGGATCCTACAATAAGCAGTTCTTC. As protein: CASSREMGSYNKQFF.

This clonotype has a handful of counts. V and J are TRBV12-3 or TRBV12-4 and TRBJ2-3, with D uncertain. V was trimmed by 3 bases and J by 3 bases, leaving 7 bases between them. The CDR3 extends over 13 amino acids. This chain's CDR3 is CASSLQETDTQYF. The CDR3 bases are TGTGCCAGCAGTTTGCAGGAAACAGATACGCAGTATTTT.

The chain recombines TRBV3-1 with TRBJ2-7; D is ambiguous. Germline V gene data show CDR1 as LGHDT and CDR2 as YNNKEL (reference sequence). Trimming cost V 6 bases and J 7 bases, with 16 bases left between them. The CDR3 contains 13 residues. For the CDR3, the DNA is TGTGCCAGCAGTCCCCAAACCAGGAGAGAGCAGTACTTC. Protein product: CASSPQTRREQYF.

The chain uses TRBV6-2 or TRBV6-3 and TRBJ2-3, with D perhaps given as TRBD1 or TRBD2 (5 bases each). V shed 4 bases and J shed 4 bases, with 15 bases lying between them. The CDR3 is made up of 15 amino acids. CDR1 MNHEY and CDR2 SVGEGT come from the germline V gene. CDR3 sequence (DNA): TGTGCCAGCAGTTCCCATGGTGGGGACGCAGATACGCAGTATTTT. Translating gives CASSSHGGDADTQYF.

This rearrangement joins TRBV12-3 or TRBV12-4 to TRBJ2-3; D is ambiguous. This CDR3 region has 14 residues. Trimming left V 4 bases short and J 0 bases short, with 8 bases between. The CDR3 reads CASSSTVSTDTQYF. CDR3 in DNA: TGTGCCAGCAGTTCGACGGTCAGCACAGATACGCAGTATTTT.

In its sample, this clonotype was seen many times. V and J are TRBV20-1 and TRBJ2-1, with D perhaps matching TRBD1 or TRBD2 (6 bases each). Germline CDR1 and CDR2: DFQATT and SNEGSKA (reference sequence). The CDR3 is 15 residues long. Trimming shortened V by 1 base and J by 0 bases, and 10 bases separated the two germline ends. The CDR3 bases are TGCAGTGCTAGAGGGGGGGCTTACTCCTACAATGAGCAGTTCTTC. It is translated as CSARGGAYSYNEQFF.

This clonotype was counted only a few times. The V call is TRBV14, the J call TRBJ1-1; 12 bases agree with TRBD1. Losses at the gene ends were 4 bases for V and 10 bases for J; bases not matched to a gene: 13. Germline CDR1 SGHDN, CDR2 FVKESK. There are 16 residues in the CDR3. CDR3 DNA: TGTGCCAGCAGCCCCCCAGGGGGACAGGGGGCGCGTGGAGCTTTCTTT. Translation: CASSPPGGQGARGAFF.

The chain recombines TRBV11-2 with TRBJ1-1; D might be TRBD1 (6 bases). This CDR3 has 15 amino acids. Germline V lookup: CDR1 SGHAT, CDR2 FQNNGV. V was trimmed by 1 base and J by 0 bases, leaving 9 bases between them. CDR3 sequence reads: CASSLGGGMNTEAFF. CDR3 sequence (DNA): TGTGCCAGCAGCTTAGGAGGGGGAATGAACACTGAAGCTTTCTTT.

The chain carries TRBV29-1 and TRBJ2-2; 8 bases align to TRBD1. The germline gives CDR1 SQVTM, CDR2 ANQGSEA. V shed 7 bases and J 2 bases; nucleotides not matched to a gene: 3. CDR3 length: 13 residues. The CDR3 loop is CSGTGSNTGELFF. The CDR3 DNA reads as TGCAGCGGGACAGGGAGTAACACCGGGGAGCTGTTTTTT.

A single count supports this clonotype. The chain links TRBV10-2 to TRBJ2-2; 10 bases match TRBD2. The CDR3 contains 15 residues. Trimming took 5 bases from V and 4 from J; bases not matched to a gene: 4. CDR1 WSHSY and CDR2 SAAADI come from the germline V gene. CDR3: CASSQSGGVTGELFF. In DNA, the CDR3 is TGCGCCAGCAGTCAAAGCGGGGGGGTCACCGGGGAGCTGTTTTTT.

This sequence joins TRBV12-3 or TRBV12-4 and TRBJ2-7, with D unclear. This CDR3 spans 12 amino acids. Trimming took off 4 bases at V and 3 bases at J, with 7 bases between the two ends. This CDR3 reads CASSSDLYEQYF. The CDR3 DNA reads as TGTGCCAGCAGTTCGGACCTCTACGAGCAGTACTTC.

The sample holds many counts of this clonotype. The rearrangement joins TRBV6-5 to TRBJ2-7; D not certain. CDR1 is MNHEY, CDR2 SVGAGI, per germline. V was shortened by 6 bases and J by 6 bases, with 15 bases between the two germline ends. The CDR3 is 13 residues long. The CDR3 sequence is CASSQTRLREQYF. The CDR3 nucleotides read TGTGCCAGCAGCCAGACACGGTTACGCGAGCAGTACTTC.

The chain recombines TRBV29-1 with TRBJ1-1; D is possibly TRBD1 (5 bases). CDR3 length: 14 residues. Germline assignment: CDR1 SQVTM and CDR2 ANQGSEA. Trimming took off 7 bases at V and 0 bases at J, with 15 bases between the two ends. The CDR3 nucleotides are TGCAGCGGACAGCGCTCCCTTATGAACACTGAAGCTTTCTTT. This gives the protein CSGQRSLMNTEAFF.

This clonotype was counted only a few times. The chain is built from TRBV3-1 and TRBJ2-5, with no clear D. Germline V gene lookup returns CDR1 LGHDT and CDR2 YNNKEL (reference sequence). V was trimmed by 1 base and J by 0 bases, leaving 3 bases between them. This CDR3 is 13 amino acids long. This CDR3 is CASSQGYQETQYF. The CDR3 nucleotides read TGTGCCAGCAGCCAAGGGTACCAAGAGACCCAGTACTTC.